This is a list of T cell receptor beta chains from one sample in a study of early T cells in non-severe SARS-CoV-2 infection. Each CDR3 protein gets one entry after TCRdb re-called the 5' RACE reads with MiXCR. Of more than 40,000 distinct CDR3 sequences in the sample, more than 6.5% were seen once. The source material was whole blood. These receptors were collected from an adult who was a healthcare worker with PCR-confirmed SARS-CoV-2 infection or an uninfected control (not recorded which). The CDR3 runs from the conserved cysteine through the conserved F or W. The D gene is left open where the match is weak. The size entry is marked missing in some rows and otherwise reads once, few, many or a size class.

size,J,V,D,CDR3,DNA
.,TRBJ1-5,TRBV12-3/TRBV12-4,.,CASNLDGDQPQHF,TGTGCCAGCAATCTCGACGGTGACCAGCCCCAGCATTTT
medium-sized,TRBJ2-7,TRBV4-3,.,CASSQDRRQSYEQYF,TGCGCCAGCAGCCAAGATAGGAGACAGAGCTACGAGCAGTACTTC
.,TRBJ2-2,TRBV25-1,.,CASRSPLGRGGTGELFF,TGTGCCAGCAGATCCCCCTTGGGCAGGGGTGGCACCGGGGAGCTGTTTTTT
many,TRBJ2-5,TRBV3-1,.,CASSQGRSETQYF,TGTGCCAGCAGCCAAGGTCGTTCAGAGACCCAGTACTTC
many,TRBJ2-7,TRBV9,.,CASSVGVSYEQYF,TGTGCCAGCAGCGTAGGGGTCTCCTACGAGCAGTACTTC
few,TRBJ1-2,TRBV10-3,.,CAISDAGLLANYGYTF,TGTGCCATCAGTGATGCGGGACTTTTAGCTAACTATGGCTACACCTTC
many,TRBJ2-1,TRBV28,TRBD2,CATKLRSTSEQFF,TGTGCCACCAAATTACGCTCGACTAGCGAGCAGTTCTTC
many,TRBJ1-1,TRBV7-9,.,CASSLGSGVEAFF,TGTGCCAGCAGCTTAGGAAGTGGGGTTGAAGCTTTCTTT
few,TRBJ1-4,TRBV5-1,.,CASSLSGTNEKLFF,TGCGCCAGCAGCTTAAGCGGAACTAATGAAAAACTGTTTTTT
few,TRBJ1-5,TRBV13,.,CASSLQGRGQPQHF,TGTGCCAGCAGCTTACAGGGGAGGGGTCAGCCCCAGCATTTT
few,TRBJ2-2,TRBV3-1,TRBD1,CASSQRQGAGELFF,TGTGCCAGCAGCCAACGACAGGGGGCCGGGGAGCTGTTTTTT
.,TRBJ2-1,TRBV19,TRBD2,CASISSGGAGEQFF,TGTGCCAGTATTTCTAGCGGGGGGGCCGGTGAGCAGTTCTTC
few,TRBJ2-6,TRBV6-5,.,CASSRDRPTLYSGANVLTF,TGTGCCAGCAGTCGAGACAGACCCACACTCTACTCTGGGGCCAACGTCCTGACTTTC
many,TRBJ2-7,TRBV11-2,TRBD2,CASSLVAGVGEQYF,TGTGCCAGCAGCTTAGTAGCGGGGGTTGGCGAGCAGTACTTC
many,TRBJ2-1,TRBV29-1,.,CSAPQGDEQFF,TGCAGCGCCCCACAGGGAGATGAGCAGTTCTTC
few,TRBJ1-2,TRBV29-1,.,CSVDHGYTF,TGCAGCGTTGACCATGGCTACACCTTC
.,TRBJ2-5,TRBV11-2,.,CASSFPGTSYVETQYF,TGTGCCAGCAGCTTTCCCGGGACATCTTACGTAGAGACCCAGTACTTC
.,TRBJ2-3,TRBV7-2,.,CASSRLLDTQYF,TGTGCCAGCAGCCGCCTCTTGGATACGCAGTATTTT
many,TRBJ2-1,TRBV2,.,CAMGGQHNEQFF,TGTGCCATGGGGGGACAGCACAATGAGCAGTTCTTC
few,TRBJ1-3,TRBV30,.,CAWMPVVLLQQSGNTIYF,TGTGCCTGGATGCCGGTTGTACTCCTACAGCAATCTGGAAACACCATATATTTT
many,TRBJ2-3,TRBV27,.,CASSGLTDVTDTQYF,TGTGCCAGTTCTGGACTGACGGACGTAACAGATACGCAGTATTTT
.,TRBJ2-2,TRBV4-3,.,CASSQDLGNTGELFF,TGCGCCAGCAGCCAAGATCTAGGGAACACCGGGGAGCTGTTTTTT
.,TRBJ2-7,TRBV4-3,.,CASSQDHLATGQYF,TGCGCCAGCAGCCAAGATCATCTGGCCACGGGGCAGTACTTC
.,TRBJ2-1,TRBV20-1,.,CSARPPGARQFF,TGCAGTGCTAGGCCCCCGGGGGCTCGGCAGTTCTTC
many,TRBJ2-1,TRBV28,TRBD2,CASTLSGGDSEQFF,TGTGCCAGCACCCTTAGCGGGGGGGATAGTGAGCAGTTCTTC
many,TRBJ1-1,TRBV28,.,CASSLPGERLTEAFF,TGTGCCAGCAGTTTACCAGGGGAAAGGTTAACTGAAGCTTTCTTT
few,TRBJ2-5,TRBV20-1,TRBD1,CSAAGTGQETQYF,TGCAGTGCCGCCGGGACAGGTCAAGAGACCCAGTACTTC
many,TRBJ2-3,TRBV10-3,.,CAIKVEQGNPTDTQYF,TGTGCCATCAAGGTCGAACAGGGTAACCCCACAGATACGCAGTATTTT
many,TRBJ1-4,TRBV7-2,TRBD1,CASSSRPGQGGEKLFF,TGTGCCAGCAGCTCCCGACCGGGACAGGGTGGTGAAAAACTGTTTTTT
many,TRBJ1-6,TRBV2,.,CARREGSNNSPLHF,TGTGCCAGAAGGGAGGGATCGAATAATTCACCCCTCCACTTT
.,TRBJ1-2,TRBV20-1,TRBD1,CSARDRGLYGYTF,TGCAGTGCCAGGGACAGGGGGCTATATGGCTACACCTTC
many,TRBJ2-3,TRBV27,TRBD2,CASLASGGPLTDTQYF,TGTGCCAGCCTCGCTAGCGGGGGGCCTCTAACAGATACGCAGTATTTT
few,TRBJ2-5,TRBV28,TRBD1,CASSSSGTGGEETQYF,TGTGCCAGCAGTTCATCCGGGACAGGGGGCGAAGAGACCCAGTACTTC
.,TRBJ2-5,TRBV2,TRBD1,CASSQTGSQYF,TGTGCCAGCAGCCAGACAGGGTCCCAGTACTTC
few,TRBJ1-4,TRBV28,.,CASSLTGTTNEKLFF,TGTGCCAGCAGTCTAACAGGGACAACTAATGAAAAACTGTTTTTT
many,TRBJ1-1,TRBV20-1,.,CSAITGNTEAFF,TGCAGTGCTATCACAGGGAACACTGAAGCTTTCTTT
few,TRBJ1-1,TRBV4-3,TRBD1,CASSPVWTGSTEAFF,TGCGCCAGCAGCCCAGTTTGGACAGGGTCCACTGAAGCTTTCTTT
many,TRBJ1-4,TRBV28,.,CASKYSSSTNEKLFF,TGTGCCAGCAAGTACAGCTCTTCAACTAATGAAAAACTGTTTTTT
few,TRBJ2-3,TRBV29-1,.,CSVDRQVPTQYF,TGCAGCGTGGACCGACAGGTTCCTACGCAGTATTTT
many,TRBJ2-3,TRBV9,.,CASSSRTDTQYF,TGTGCCAGCAGCTCCCGCACAGATACGCAGTATTTT
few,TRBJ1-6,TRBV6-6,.,CASSSGEVAYNSPLHF,TGTGCCAGCAGCTCCGGGGAGGTAGCCTATAATTCACCCCTCCACTTT
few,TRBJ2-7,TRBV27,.,CASRRDGNSYEQYF,TGTGCCAGCAGACGGGACGGAAACTCCTACGAGCAGTACTTC
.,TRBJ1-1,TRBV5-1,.,CASQLQTAMNTEAFF,TGCGCCAGCCAACTGCAGACAGCCATGAACACTGAAGCTTTCTTT
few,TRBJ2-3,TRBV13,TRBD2,CASSLAGGPSTDTQYF,TGTGCCAGCAGCTTGGCGGGGGGGCCCAGCACAGATACGCAGTATTTT
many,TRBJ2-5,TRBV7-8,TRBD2,CASSGTLAGVEETQYF,TGTGCCAGCAGCGGAACACTAGCGGGGGTGGAAGAGACCCAGTACTTC
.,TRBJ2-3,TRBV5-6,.,CASSLASTDTQYF,TGTGCCAGCAGCTTGGCTAGCACAGATACGCAGTATTTT
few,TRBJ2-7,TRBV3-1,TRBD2,CASSQDVGLAVYEQYF,TGTGCCAGCAGCCAAGATGTGGGACTAGCGGTCTACGAGCAGTACTTC
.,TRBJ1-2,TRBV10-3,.,CAIDDLLYGYTF,TGTGCCATCGACGACCTTCTCTATGGCTACACCTTC